The T cell receptor (beta chain) under discussion was sequenced for a study of T cell changes during pregnancy in multiple sclerosis (dated 2019 in TCRdb). Regarding the research as a whole: In women with multiple sclerosis, the researchers looked at how the T cell repertoire shifted as pregnancy progressed.

The library was built by means of the immunoSEQ multiplex PCR assay. In TCRdb, the immuneACCESS table is reduced to in-frame sequences with V and J assigned. These tables do not hold every clone; where another copy was compared, an unresolved V gene accounts for under half, and the others remain unexplained. For this sample the table gives about 59,000 clones, of which 90% to 95% were detected only once. Of the sample, roughly 2.7% falls within the top ten clones. Germline trimming amounts to 4 bases on V and 1 base on J, with 2 as the count of junction bases outside the gene matches. The CDR3 spans 14 residues, from the cysteine through the phenylalanine. Just the 42-base CDR3 DNA is kept, in frame starting at base 1. In the germline V gene, CDR1 corresponds to SGHRS and CDR2 to YFSETQ. Notes on this clone: This clone's antigen is unknown. No base quality values were provided; no much bigger clone lies one nucleotide off.

Sample: peripheral blood, taken in the third trimester of pregnancy. The sequence came from a female donor in good health, enrolled as a control in a pregnancy study. The chain is made from TRBV5-1 and TRBJ2-5; 9 bases in the junction line up with TRBD2. The CDR3 reads CASSAGGAQETQYF. Read as DNA, the sequence is TGCGCCAGCAGCGCGGGGGGGGCCCAAGAGACCCAGTACTTC. This CDR3, with the reference TRBV5-1 and TRBJ2-5 proteins standing in past its ends, gives the full variable domain KAGVTQTPRYLIKTRGQQVTLSCSPISGHRSVSWYQQTPGQGLQFLFEYFSETQRNKGNFPGRFSGRQFSNSRSEMNVSTLELGDSALYLCASSAGGAQETQYFGPGTRLLVL.